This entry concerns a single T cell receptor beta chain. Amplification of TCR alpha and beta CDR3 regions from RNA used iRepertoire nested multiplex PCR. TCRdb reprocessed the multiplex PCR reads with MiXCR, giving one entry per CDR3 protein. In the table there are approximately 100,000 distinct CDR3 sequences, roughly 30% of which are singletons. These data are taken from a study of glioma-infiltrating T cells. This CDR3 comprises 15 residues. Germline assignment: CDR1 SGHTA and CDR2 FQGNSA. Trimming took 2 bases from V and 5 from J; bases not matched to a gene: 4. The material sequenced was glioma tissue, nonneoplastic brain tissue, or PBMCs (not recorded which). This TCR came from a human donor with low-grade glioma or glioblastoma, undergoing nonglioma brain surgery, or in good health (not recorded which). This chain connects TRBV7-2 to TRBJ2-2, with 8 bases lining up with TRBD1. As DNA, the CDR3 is TGTGCCAGCAGCTTAATTCAGGGGGCGACCGGGGAGCTGTTTTTT. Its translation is CASSLIQGATGELFF.